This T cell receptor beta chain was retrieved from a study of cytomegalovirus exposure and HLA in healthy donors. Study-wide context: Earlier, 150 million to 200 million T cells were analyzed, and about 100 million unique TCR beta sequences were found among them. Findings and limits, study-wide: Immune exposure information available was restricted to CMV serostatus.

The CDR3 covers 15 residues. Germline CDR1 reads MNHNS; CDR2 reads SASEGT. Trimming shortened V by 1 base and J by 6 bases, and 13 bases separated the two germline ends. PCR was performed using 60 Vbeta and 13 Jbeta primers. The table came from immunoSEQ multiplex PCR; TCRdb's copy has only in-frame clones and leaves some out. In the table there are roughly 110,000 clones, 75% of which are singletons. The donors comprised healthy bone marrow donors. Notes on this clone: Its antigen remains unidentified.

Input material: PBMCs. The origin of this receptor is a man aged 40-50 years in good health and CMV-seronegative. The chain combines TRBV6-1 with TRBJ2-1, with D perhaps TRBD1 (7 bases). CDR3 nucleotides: TGTGCCAGCAGTGAAGGAGGGACAGCGGGCAATGAGCAGTTCTTC. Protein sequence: CASSEGGTAGNEQFF.